Listed below are T cell receptor beta chains from one sample, sequenced in a study of neurological immune-mediated disorders. Via MiXCR, TCRdb re-called the 5' RACE reads, giving one row per CDR3 protein. The sample records tens of thousands of distinct CDR3 sequences, less than 5.5% being singletons. The sample comprised PBMCs. The receptor set was obtained from a woman aged 30 to 39 with multiple sclerosis. Each CDR3 is given with its conserved first and last residue. A D gene is named only where the DNA matches it firmly. For some rows the clone size is stated as once, few or many, or as a class when expanded; others skip it.

clone_size	v_call	j_call	d_call	cdr3_aa	cdr3_nt
many	TRBV5-8	TRBJ1-5	-	CASSLDGFSNQPQHF	TGTGCCAGCAGCTTGGACGGATTTAGCAATCAGCCCCAGCATTTT
many	TRBV5-5	TRBJ2-1	TRBD1	CASSFGTGAYNEQFF	TGTGCCAGCAGCTTTGGGACAGGTGCCTACAATGAGCAGTTCTTC
many	TRBV20-1	TRBJ2-3	TRBD1	CSAPLGQINPTDTQYF	TGCAGTGCCCCCCTGGGACAGATAAACCCCACAGATACGCAGTATTTT
few	TRBV10-2	TRBJ1-2	TRBD1	CASQRNSGTGEGYTF	TGCGCCAGCCAGCGGAATTCCGGGACAGGGGAAGGCTACACCTTC
few	TRBV2	TRBJ2-1	-	CASSPIDEQFF	TGTGCCAGCAGTCCGATTGATGAGCAGTTCTTC
many	TRBV5-1	TRBJ2-1	TRBD2	CASSPVVTSGGPNEQFF	TGCGCCAGCAGCCCGGTAGTGACTAGCGGGGGGCCTAATGAGCAGTTCTTC
many	TRBV4-1	TRBJ1-4	-	CASSQVGTATNEKLFF	TGCGCCAGCAGCCAAGTCGGGACGGCAACTAATGAAAAACTGTTTTTT
many	TRBV4-2	TRBJ1-1	-	CASSQEKGRGTEAFF	TGTGCCAGCAGCCAAGAGAAAGGCCGGGGGACTGAAGCTTTCTTT
many	TRBV14	TRBJ2-3	TRBD1	CASSQQGVDTQYF	TGTGCCAGCAGCCAACAGGGGGTAGATACGCAGTATTTT
many	TRBV20-1	TRBJ2-1	TRBD2	CSAREVAGSSYNEQFF	TGCAGTGCTAGAGAGGTAGCGGGGAGCTCCTACAATGAGCAGTTCTTC
many	TRBV10-3	TRBJ2-1	-	CAISDPSSYNEQFF	TGTGCCATCAGTGACCCCAGCTCCTACAATGAGCAGTTCTTC
many	TRBV5-1	TRBJ2-5	-	CASSLGQLQETQYF	TGCGCCAGCAGCTTGGGACAGCTTCAAGAGACCCAGTACTTC
many	TRBV29-1	TRBJ2-5	TRBD2	CSVELAGETQYF	TGCAGCGTTGAACTAGCGGGGGAGACCCAGTACTTC
many	TRBV5-1	TRBJ2-7	-	CASSLAIGVYEQYF	TGCGCCAGCAGCTTGGCAATAGGGGTCTACGAGCAGTACTTC
many	TRBV20-1	TRBJ1-1	TRBD1	CSARGDRNTEAFF	TGCAGTGCTAGGGGGGACAGGAACACTGAAGCTTTCTTT
many	TRBV11-2	TRBJ1-4	-	CASSPVENEKLFF	TGTGCCAGCAGCCCGGTAGAAAATGAAAAACTGTTTTTT
many	TRBV6-5	TRBJ2-3	-	CASSYSSGNVADTQYF	TGTGCCAGCAGTTACTCGTCCGGGAATGTGGCAGATACGCAGTATTTT
many	TRBV7-7	TRBJ2-3	TRBD2	CASSLDRTSGQYF	TGTGCCAGCAGCTTAGACAGGACTAGCGGGCAGTATTTT
many	TRBV5-1	TRBJ1-2	-	CASSSTGSIYGYTF	TGCGCCAGCAGCTCCACAGGGTCCATCTATGGCTACACCTTC
-	TRBV19	TRBJ2-2	-	CATLDYANTGELFF	TGTGCCACTCTGGACTACGCGAACACCGGGGAGCTGTTTTTT